The 30 T cell receptor beta chains reported below all come from one sample, sequenced in a study of blood T cell repertoires in COVID-19 (dated by TCRdb to between 2020 and 2021). Receptor libraries were prepared by the immunoSEQ multiplex PCR assay. TCRdb obtained this table from immuneACCESS and retained in-frame rearrangements with V and J assigned. These tables miss some clones; where compared with another copy, unresolved V genes account for less than half of the shortfall, and the remainder is unexplained. The sample table contains approximately 110,000 clones; only one count was recorded for more than 70% of them. Together, the top ten hold over 4.5% of the sample. The material sequenced was peripheral blood. Source of these receptors: a human donor in a cohort sampled during active COVID-19.

V usage is TRBV19 and J usage is TRBJ2-4; D not certain. The germline gives CDR1 LNHDA, CDR2 SQIVND (reference sequence). Trimming cost V 5 bases and J 0 bases, with 11 bases left between them. The CDR3 consists of 15 residues. The CDR3 sequence is CASSSGTLAKNIQYF. In nucleotides, the CDR3 is TGTGCCAGTAGTTCAGGTACCCTAGCCAAAAACATTCAGTACTTC.

V and J are TRBV5-6 and TRBJ1-6, with a possible D match to TRBD1 (6 bases). Looked up from germline, CDR1 is SGHDT and CDR2 is YYEEEE. This CDR3 has 16 amino acids. V lost 3 bases to trimming and J lost 7 bases, with 17 bases between them. The CDR3 DNA follows: TGTGCCAGCAGCTGGGGGTGGGGGCAGAAAAATTCACCCCTCCACTTT. It codes for CASSWGWGQKNSPLHF.

The gene calls are TRBV28 and TRBJ2-2, with 7 bases matching TRBD2. V lost 7 bases, J lost 7 bases, and 12 bases stayed unmatched. This CDR3 spans 15 amino acids. Germline values: CDR1 MDHEN, CDR2 SYDVKM. CDR3 DNA sequence: TGTGCCAGCACCTTGGGAGGGAGGGCCGTCGGGGAGCTGTTTTTT. It translates to CASTLGGRAVGELFF.

V and J are TRBV5-6 and TRBJ2-5; D unclear. The ends were cut back, 4 bases at V and 6 bases at J, with 7 bases in the middle. Germline V lookup: CDR1 SGHDT, CDR2 YYEEEE. The CDR3 totals 11 residues. CDR3 in DNA: TGTGCCAGCAGCGTTCAGAAGACCCAGTACTTC. This translates into CASSVQKTQYF.

This chain links TRBV15 with TRBJ2-1; TRBD2 agrees at 7 bases. Germline V gene lookup returns CDR1 LNHNV and CDR2 YYDKDF (reference sequence). V trimming: 3 bases; J trimming: 2 bases; junction bases outside the gene matches: 7. The CDR3 has 16 residues. The CDR3 protein is CATSSTREEPYNEQFF. CDR3 DNA: TGTGCCACCAGCAGTACTCGGGAGGAACCCTACAATGAGCAGTTCTTC.

CDR3: CASSLGSGSYGGYTF. CDR3 coding DNA: TGTGCCAGCAGCTTGGGGTCAGGGTCCTATGGAGGCTACACCTTC. This chain joins TRBV5-4 and TRBJ1-2, with D possibly being TRBD1 (5 bases). Trimming stripped 0 bases from V and 8 bases from J, with 17 bases between. CDR3 length equals 15 residues. The germline CDR1 and CDR2 sequences are SGHNT and YYREEE (reference sequence).

The V call is TRBV5-4, the J call TRBJ2-1; tentatively, D is TRBD1 (6 bases). This CDR3 is built from 13 residues. V was pared by 6 bases and J by 7 bases, with 14 bases between. CDR1 and CDR2 from the germline V gene are SGHNT and YYREEE (reference sequence). The CDR3 DNA follows: TGTGCCAGCACCCAAGACAGGTGGAATGAGCAGTTCTTC. This sequence encodes CASTQDRWNEQFF.

V usage is TRBV6-6 and J usage is TRBJ1-1, with a weak D call TRBD1 (5 bases). Trimming pared 4 bases from V and 8 bases from J, leaving 23 bases between. This CDR3 has 16 amino acids. The V gene's germline CDR1 is MNHNY and CDR2 SVGAGI (reference sequence). This CDR3 reads CASSSLLIQGQSEAFF. DNA of the CDR3: TGTGCCAGCAGTTCACTCTTAATCCAGGGTCAATCAGAAGCTTTCTTT.

The chain employs TRBV6-1 and TRBJ2-7; 10 bases map to TRBD2. Germline trimming cut 1 base from V and 2 bases from J; bases unmatched to any gene: 23. The CDR3 contains 22 residues. Germline values: CDR1 MNHNS, CDR2 SASEGT. The CDR3 sequence: CASSEVVLGAYWGSGRAYEQYF. CDR3 nucleotides: TGTGCCAGCAGTGAAGTAGTCTTGGGGGCTTATTGGGGAAGCGGGAGGGCCTACGAGCAGTACTTC.

There are a few counts of this clone. The chain is built from TRBV4-3 and TRBJ1-4; D gene unclear. The CDR3 loop spans 16 amino acids. Germline V gene data show CDR1 as LGHNA and CDR2 as YSLEER. The V end lost 4 bases, the J end lost 7 bases, and 19 bases lay between the germline ends. CDR3 sequence reads: CASSPGEGRGGEKLFF. For the CDR3, the DNA is TGCGCCAGCAGCCCGGGAGAGGGTCGAGGAGGTGAAAAACTGTTTTTT.

This chain joins TRBV6-6 and TRBJ2-7; 8 bases are a match to TRBD2. V lost 6 bases to trimming and J lost 5 bases; unmatched junction nucleotides: 6. From germline, CDR1 is MNHNY and CDR2 SVGAGI (reference sequence). The CDR3 is 13 residues long. CDR3 bases: TGTGCCAGCAGGACCGGGGGGGGGAACGAGCAGTACTTC. Translation: CASRTGGGNEQYF.

This chain links TRBV4-3 with TRBJ1-2, with D unclear. Trimming took off 1 base at V and 8 bases at J, with 11 bases between the two ends. CDR1 and CDR2 (germline): LGHNA, YSLEER. This CDR3 is built from 13 residues. The CDR3 DNA reads as TGCGCCAGCAGCCAAGTGACGCGACAAGGCTACACCTTC. It specifies CASSQVTRQGYTF.

J is TRBJ2-1 and V is TRBV6-6; 9 bases agree with TRBD2. The V segment lost 7 bases and the J segment 5 bases; nucleotides outside the gene matches: 12. CDR3 length: 16 residues. Germline-derived CDR1 and CDR2 are MNHNY and SVGAGI (reference sequence). CDR3 sequence: CASTQGLLAGNNEQFF. The CDR3 region has the DNA TGTGCCAGCACCCAAGGGCTCCTAGCGGGGAACAATGAGCAGTTCTTC.

This chain links TRBV6-6 with TRBJ1-4; 7 nucleotides match TRBD1. The CDR3 has 15 residues. Germline CDR1 is MNHNY and CDR2 is SVGAGI (reference sequence). Germline trimming cut 3 bases from V and 8 bases from J; bases unmatched to any gene: 9. CDR3 protein: CASSYKGAGYEKLFF. CDR3 bases: TGTGCCAGCAGTTATAAGGGGGCGGGGTACGAAAAACTGTTTTTT.

The chain is built from TRBV11-3 and TRBJ2-1; 9 bases fit TRBD2. Per germline, CDR1 SGHNT and CDR2 YENEEA. V shed 5 bases, J shed 5 bases, and the junction held 7 bases outside the gene matches. The CDR3 loop spans 15 amino acids. The CDR3: CASSIQGLANNEQFF. CDR3 in DNA: TGTGCCAGCAGCATACAGGGACTAGCCAACAATGAGCAGTTCTTC. Complete variable domain (other parts from reference TRBV11-3 and TRBJ2-1): EAGVVQSPRYKIIEKKQPVAFWCNPISGHNTLYWYLQNLGQGPELLIRYENEEAVDDSQLPKDRFSAERLKGVDSTLKIQPAELGDSAVYLCASSIQGLANNEQFFGPGTRLTVL.

This clone was counted a single time. The gene calls are TRBV7-9 and TRBJ1-1; D call uncertain. Germline loops: CDR1 SEHNR, CDR2 FQNEAQ (reference sequence). This CDR3 is built from 13 residues. V lost 2 bases and J 7 bases, leaving 11 bases between the germline ends. The CDR3 bases are TGTGCCAGCAGCTTAACCCTCCAACATGAAGCTTTCTTT. This gives the protein CASSLTLQHEAFF.

The chain recombines TRBV3-1 (or the pseudogene TRBV3-2) with TRBJ2-4; no reliable D call. Germline CDR1 reads LGHDT; CDR2 reads YNNKEL (reference sequence). Trimming removed 1 base at V and 0 bases at J, with 16 bases between. There are 18 residues in the CDR3. As DNA, the CDR3 is TGTGCCAGCAGCCAAGTTTTTCTGCTACAGCTAGCCAAAAACATTCAGTACTTC. Residues: CASSQVFLLQLAKNIQYF.

This sequence joins TRBV7-2 and TRBJ2-2; weak D call: TRBD2 (6 bases). Between the trimmed V and J ends, which lost 0 bases and 1 base, there was a span of 15 bases. Germline CDR1 and CDR2: SGHTA and FQGNSA. This CDR3 comprises 18 residues. In DNA form, the CDR3 reads TGTGCCAGCAGCTTAGCTTTCGGGAGACTAGAGAACACCGGGGAGCTGTTTTTT. Its translation: CASSLAFGRLENTGELFF.

This chain uses TRBV2 with TRBJ1-2, with a possible D match to TRBD1 (6 bases). The CDR3 length is 14 residues. Per the germline V gene, CDR1 is SNHLY and CDR2 is FYNNEI. Trimming shortened V by 5 bases and J by 7 bases, and 17 bases separated the two germline ends. The CDR3 is CASSTGSGIFGYTF. In DNA form, the CDR3 reads TGTGCCAGCAGTACAGGGTCAGGAATATTTGGCTACACCTTC.

The chain recombines TRBV4-3 with TRBJ1-2, with 10 bases lining up with TRBD1. The CDR3 spans 14 residues. Germline V lookup: CDR1 LGHNA, CDR2 YSLEER. The V and J ends lost 4 bases and 4 bases, in that order; junction bases with no gene match: 3. In DNA, the CDR3 is TGCGCCAGCAGCCGCGGGACAGGGGCCTATGGCTACACCTTC. Protein sequence: CASSRGTGAYGYTF.

The chain joins TRBV19 to TRBJ2-3, with D possibly TRBD2 on 6 matching bases. The CDR3 contains 16 residues. Between the trimmed V and J ends, which lost 2 bases and 2 bases, there was a span of 14 bases. Germline V gene data show CDR1 as LNHDA and CDR2 as SQIVND (reference sequence). The CDR3 loop reads CASSIRPGLITDTQYF. Here the CDR3 DNA reads TGTGCCAGTAGTATAAGGCCGGGACTCATCACAGATACGCAGTATTTT.

This clone appeared once. The V and J genes are TRBV27 and TRBJ1-6; TRBD1 aligns across 9 bases. CDR1 is MNHEY, CDR2 SMNVEV, per germline (reference sequence). Losses at the gene ends were 6 bases for V and 10 bases for J; bases not matched to a gene: 16. This CDR3 is 17 amino acids long. The CDR3 DNA is TGTGCCAGCAGCCCGGAGACAGGGACAGGGCAAAGGTCACCCCTCCACTTT. It encodes CASSPETGTGQRSPLHF.

This chain uses TRBV5-6 with TRBJ2-3; 11 nucleotides match TRBD2. The J segment lost 0 bases and the V segment lost 1 base, leaving 4 bases of the junction unmatched. Germline V gene sequence: CDR1 SGHDT, CDR2 YYEEEE. This CDR3 spans 17 amino acids. The CDR3 DNA is TGTGCCAGCAGCTTGTTGACTAGCGGGACTAGCACAGATACGCAGTATTTT. As protein: CASSLLTSGTSTDTQYF. Variable domain in full (rest from reference TRBV5-6 and TRBJ2-3): DAGVTQSPTHLIKTRGQQVTLRCSPKSGHDTVSWYQQALGQGPQFIFQYYEEEERQRGNFPDRFSGHQFPNYSSELNVNALLLGDSALYLCASSLLTSGTSTDTQYFGPGTRLTVL.

The chain combines TRBV5-1 with TRBJ2-1; 9 bases line up with TRBD2. CDR1 and CDR2 from the germline V gene are SGHRS and YFSETQ. After removal of 0 bases from V and 4 bases from J, the junction contained 5 bases not matched to a gene. CDR3 length equals 16 residues. This CDR3 reads CASSLATSGAYNEQFF. CDR3 nucleotides: TGCGCCAGCAGCTTGGCGACTAGCGGTGCTTACAATGAGCAGTTCTTC.

The chain joins TRBV25-1 to TRBJ1-1, with a tentative D call TRBD1 (5 bases). V was pared by 3 bases and J by 1 base, with 9 bases between. Per germline, CDR1 MGHDK and CDR2 SYGVNS. This CDR3 has 14 residues. CDR3: CASSDRVGNTEAFF. As DNA, the CDR3 is TGTGCCAGCAGTGACAGGGTCGGGAACACTGAAGCTTTCTTT.

The rearrangement uses TRBV6-4 and TRBJ1-1; no definite D call. Trimming removed 6 bases from V and 9 bases from J, with 17 bases in between. Germline lookup yields CDR1 MRHNA and CDR2 SNTAGT. The CDR3 covers 13 residues. CDR3 in amino acids: CASSAEGRSQAFF. CDR3 nucleotides: TGTGCCAGCAGCGCGGAGGGAAGGAGTCAAGCTTTCTTT.

The rearrangement uses TRBV4-3 and TRBJ2-7, with D maybe TRBD1 (8 bases). Trimming took 0 bases from V and 6 from J, leaving 15 bases between them. Germline V gene sequence: CDR1 LGHNA, CDR2 YSLEER. The CDR3 spans 15 residues. The DNA for the CDR3 is TGCGCCAGCAGCCAAGATGGGACAGGACTAGGCGAGCAGTACTTC. Protein sequence: CASSQDGTGLGEQYF.

The chain employs TRBV18 and TRBJ2-3; the D gene is possibly TRBD1 (5 bases). Per germline, CDR1 KGHSH and CDR2 LQKENI. V shed 5 bases and J shed 7 bases, with 22 bases lying between them. There are 16 residues in the CDR3. The CDR3 spells CASSYEAPGSGYTQYF. Here the CDR3 DNA reads TGTGCCAGCTCATATGAAGCCCCAGGGTCCGGATATACGCAGTATTTT.

The chain uses TRBV28 and TRBJ1-2; weak D call: TRBD1 (5 bases). The V gene lost 6 bases and the J gene lost 1 base, with 12 bases spanning the gap. Germline V gives CDR1 MDHEN, CDR2 SYDVKM. The CDR3 is 14 amino acids. The CDR3 region is CASSPGGDNYGYTF. CDR3 bases: TGTGCCAGCAGCCCCGGGGGAGATAACTATGGCTACACCTTC.

The rearrangement joins TRBV5-1 to TRBJ2-7, with 9 bases matching TRBD1. Per germline, CDR1 SGHRS and CDR2 YFSETQ. Trimming cost V 4 bases and J 5 bases; bases outside gene matches: 13. The CDR3 runs to 16 residues. The CDR3 bases are TGCGCCAGCAGCCGTCAAGCGACAGGGGGAGCCCACGAGCAGTACTTC. Its translation is CASSRQATGGAHEQYF.